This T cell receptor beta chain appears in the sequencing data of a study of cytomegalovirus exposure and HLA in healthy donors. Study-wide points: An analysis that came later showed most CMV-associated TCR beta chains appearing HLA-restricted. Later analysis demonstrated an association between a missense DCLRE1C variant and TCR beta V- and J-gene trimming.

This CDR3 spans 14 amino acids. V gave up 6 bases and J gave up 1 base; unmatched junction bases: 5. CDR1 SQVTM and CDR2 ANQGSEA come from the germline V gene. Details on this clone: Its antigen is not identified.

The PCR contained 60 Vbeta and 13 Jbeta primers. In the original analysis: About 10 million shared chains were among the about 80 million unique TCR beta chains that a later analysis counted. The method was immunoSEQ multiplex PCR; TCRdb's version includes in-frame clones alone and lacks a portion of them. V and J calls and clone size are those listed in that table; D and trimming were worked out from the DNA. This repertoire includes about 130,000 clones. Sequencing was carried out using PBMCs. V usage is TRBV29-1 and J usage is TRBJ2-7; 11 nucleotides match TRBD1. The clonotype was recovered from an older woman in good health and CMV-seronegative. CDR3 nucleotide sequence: TGCAGCGTCACCGGGACAGGGGGTTCCTACGAGCAGTACTTC. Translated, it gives CSVTGTGGSYEQYF.